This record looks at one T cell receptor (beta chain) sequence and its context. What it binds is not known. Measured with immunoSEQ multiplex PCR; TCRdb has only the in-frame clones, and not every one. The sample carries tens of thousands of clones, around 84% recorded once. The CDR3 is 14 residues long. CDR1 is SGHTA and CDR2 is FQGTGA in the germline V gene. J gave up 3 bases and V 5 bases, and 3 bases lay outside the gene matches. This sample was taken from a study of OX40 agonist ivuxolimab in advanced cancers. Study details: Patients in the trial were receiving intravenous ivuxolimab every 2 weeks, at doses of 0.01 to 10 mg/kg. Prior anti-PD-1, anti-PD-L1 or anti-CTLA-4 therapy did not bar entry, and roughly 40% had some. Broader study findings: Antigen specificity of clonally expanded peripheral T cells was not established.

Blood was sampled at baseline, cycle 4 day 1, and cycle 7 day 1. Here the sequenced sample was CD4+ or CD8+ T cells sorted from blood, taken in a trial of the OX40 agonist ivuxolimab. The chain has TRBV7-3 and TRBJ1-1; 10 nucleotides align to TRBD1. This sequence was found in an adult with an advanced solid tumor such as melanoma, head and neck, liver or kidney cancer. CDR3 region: CASSVGTGDTEAFF. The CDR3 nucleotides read TGTGCCAGCAGCGTCGGGACAGGGGACACTGAAGCTTTCTTT.